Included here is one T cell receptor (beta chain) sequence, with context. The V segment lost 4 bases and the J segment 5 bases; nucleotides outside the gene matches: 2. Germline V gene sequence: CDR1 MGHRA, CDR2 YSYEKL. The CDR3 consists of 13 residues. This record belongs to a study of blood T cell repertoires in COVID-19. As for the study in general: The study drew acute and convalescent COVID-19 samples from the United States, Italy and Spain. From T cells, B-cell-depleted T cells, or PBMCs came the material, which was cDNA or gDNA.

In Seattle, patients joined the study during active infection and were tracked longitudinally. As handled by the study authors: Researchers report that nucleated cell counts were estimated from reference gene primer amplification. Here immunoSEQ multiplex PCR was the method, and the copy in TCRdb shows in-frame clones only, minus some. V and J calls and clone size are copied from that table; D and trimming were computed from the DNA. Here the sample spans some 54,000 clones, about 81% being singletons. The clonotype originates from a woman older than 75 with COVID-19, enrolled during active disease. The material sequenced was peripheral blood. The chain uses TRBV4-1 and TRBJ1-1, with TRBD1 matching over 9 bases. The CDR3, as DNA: TGCGCCAGCAGCCCTGGGACAGGGACTGAAGCTTTCTTT. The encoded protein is CASSPGTGTEAFF.